A selection of T cell receptor beta chains follows, all from one sample in a study of OX40 agonist ivuxolimab in advanced cancers. Clones were read by immunoSEQ multiplex PCR, and TCRdb kept only the in-frame ones, dropping some. Among about 86,000 clones listed, 91% were seen once. Source: CD4+ or CD8+ T cells sorted from blood, taken in a trial of the OX40 agonist ivuxolimab. Receptors originate from an adult with an advanced solid tumor such as melanoma, head and neck, liver or kidney cancer. Both conserved end residues are part of each CDR3. The order of the fields is clone size, J gene, D gene, V gene, CDR3 length, CDR3 protein, CDR3 DNA. A D gene is named only where the DNA matches it firmly. Clone size is given for some rows only: seen once, a few or many times, or a class if the clone is expanded.

once,TRBJ2-5,.,TRBV7-9,13,CASSGDIQETQYF,TGTGCCAGCAGCGGGGACATCCAAGAGACCCAGTACTTC
.,TRBJ1-3,TRBD1,TRBV2,15,CASSARTGSGNTIYF,TGTGCCAGCAGTGCCCGGACAGGGTCTGGAAACACCATATATTTT
.,TRBJ2-2,TRBD1,TRBV11-3,15,CAVSSGQGITGELFF,TGTGCCGTTTCATCGGGACAGGGTATTACCGGGGAGCTGTTTTTT
.,TRBJ1-1,.,TRBV7-9,16,CASSRVGVVEGTEAFF,TGTGCCAGCAGCAGAGTCGGGGTGGTAGAGGGCACTGAAGCTTTCTTT
.,TRBJ2-7,.,TRBV27,13,CASSSFGKDEQYF,TGTGCCAGCAGTTCGTTCGGGAAGGACGAGCAGTACTTC
.,TRBJ2-3,.,TRBV5-4,16,CASSLGGRSSTDTQYF,TGTGCCAGCAGCTTGGGAGGACGCTCTAGCACAGATACGCAGTATTTT
.,TRBJ2-1,.,TRBV9,15,CASSEGGRSYNEQFF,TGTGCCAGCAGCGAAGGGGGTCGATCCTACAATGAGCAGTTCTTC
few,TRBJ2-1,.,TRBV19,15,CASSMGESPYNEQFF,TGTGCCAGTAGTATGGGGGAGTCCCCCTACAATGAGCAGTTCTTC
.,TRBJ1-2,TRBD1,TRBV27,15,CASSSQTGGVYGYTF,TGTGCCAGCAGTTCACAAACAGGGGGCGTCTATGGCTACACCTTC
.,TRBJ1-2,TRBD1,TRBV7-9,14,CASRRIGGLYGYTF,TGTGCCAGCAGGCGAATAGGGGGCTTATATGGCTACACCTTC
.,TRBJ2-1,.,TRBV21-1,15,CASRRAGGAYNEQFF,TGTGCCAGCAGACGAGCGGGAGGGGCCTACAATGAGCAGTTCTTC
.,TRBJ2-2,TRBD1,TRBV6-1,15,CASGRGTGDTGELFF,TGTGCCAGCGGGAGGGGGACAGGGGACACCGGGGAGCTGTTTTTT
.,TRBJ2-5,TRBD1,TRBV4-1,15,CASSVPGQGKETQYF,TGCGCCAGCAGCGTACCGGGACAGGGCAAAGAGACCCAGTACTTC
.,TRBJ2-2,.,TRBV28,10,CAIPTGELFF,TGTGCCATCCCAACCGGGGAGCTGTTTTTT
.,TRBJ1-2,.,TRBV7-9,15,CASSLGGGAVLGYTF,TGTGCCAGCAGCTTAGGGGGGGGCGCCGTATTGGGCTACACCTTC
few,TRBJ1-4,TRBD1,TRBV7-6,14,CASSPQGGNEKLFF,TGTGCCAGCAGTCCACAGGGGGGTAATGAAAAACTGTTTTTT
.,TRBJ2-2,.,TRBV4-1,11,CASSRGWELFF,TGCGCCAGCAGCCGCGGGTGGGAGCTGTTTTTT
.,TRBJ1-5,.,TRBV2,11,CASSDLGPQHF,TGTGCCAGCAGTGACTTGGGACCCCAGCATTTT
.,TRBJ2-5,.,TRBV16,14,CASSHGADQETQYF,TGTGCCAGCAGCCATGGAGCAGACCAAGAGACCCAGTACTTC
.,TRBJ2-2,TRBD2,TRBV4-2,18,CASSQTGTSGRRAGELFF,TGTGCCAGCAGCCAAACGGGGACTAGCGGGAGGAGGGCCGGGGAGCTGTTTTTT
.,TRBJ2-3,TRBD2,TRBV19,15,CASSPSGNRADTQYF,TGTGCCAGTAGCCCAAGCGGGAATCGGGCAGATACGCAGTATTTT
.,TRBJ2-2,.,TRBV4-1,16,CASSTNGGSNTGELFF,TGCGCCAGCAGCACTAACGGCGGATCCAACACCGGGGAGCTGTTTTTT
.,TRBJ2-6,.,TRBV12-2,18,CASRLYGGIISGANVLTF,TGTGCAAGTCGCTTATATGGGGGAATCATCTCTGGGGCCAACGTCCTGACTTTC
.,TRBJ2-1,TRBD2,TRBV11-3,15,CASSLGFLAGGEQFF,TGTGCCAGCAGCTTAGGTTTCCTAGCGGGAGGTGAGCAGTTCTTC
.,TRBJ1-4,.,TRBV2,16,CASSETGFVANEKLFF,TGTGCCAGCAGTGAAACCGGGTTTGTGGCTAATGAAAAACTGTTTTTT
.,TRBJ2-1,.,TRBV9,11,CASSVDNEQFF,TGTGCCAGCAGCGTGGACAATGAGCAGTTCTTC
.,TRBJ1-2,.,TRBV6-6,14,CASRSERRPLGYTF,TGTGCCAGCAGGTCAGAAAGGCGTCCGCTTGGCTACACCTTC
.,TRBJ2-7,.,TRBV4-1,13,CASSQSLVIEQYF,TGCGCCAGCAGCCAAAGCCTAGTAATCGAGCAGTACTTC
few,TRBJ1-5,.,TRBV30,13,CAWSVQQGQPQHF,TGTGCCTGGAGTGTACAGCAGGGTCAGCCCCAGCATTTT
few,TRBJ1-2,.,TRBV10-3,11,CAISDNYGYTF,TGTGCCATCAGTGACAACTATGGCTACACCTTC
.,TRBJ1-1,.,TRBV5-1,15,CASSLRRGGNTEAFF,TGCGCCAGCAGCTTAAGGCGGGGAGGGAACACTGAAGCTTTCTTT
.,TRBJ1-1,.,TRBV10-1,13,CASMKNLNTEAFF,TGCGCCAGCATGAAGAACCTGAACACTGAAGCTTTCTTT
.,TRBJ1-4,TRBD1,TRBV19,14,CASRGQGASEKLFF,TGTGCCAGTAGGGGACAGGGGGCAAGTGAAAAACTGTTTTTT